The rows below give T cell receptor beta chains drawn from one sample of a study of T cell repertoires in cytomegalovirus infection. From the reads, TCRdb called clonotypes with MiXCR, one entry per CDR3 protein. The sample shows about 310,000 distinct CDR3 sequences, 17% of them seen only once. Sequenced: PBMCs. These receptors were obtained from a human donor in good health (CMV status not recorded). Some clones in this sample may be carry-over from other donors' samples. CDR3s include the opening cysteine and the closing phenylalanine or tryptophan. A D gene is named only where the DNA matches it firmly. Some rows have no size entry. The others give once, few or many, or a class for an expanded clone.

j_call cdr3_length d_call clone_size v_call cdr3_nt cdr3_aa
TRBJ2-3 16 TRBD2 many TRBV12-3/TRBV12-4 TGTGCCAGCAAAAAATGGGAGGGTCAGGGCACAGATACGCAGTATTTT CASKKWEGQGTDTQYF
TRBJ2-2 13 TRBD2 few TRBV6-5 TGTGCCAGTGGGAGGGGATACACCGGGGAGCTGTTTTTT CASGRGYTGELFF
TRBJ1-5 15 . . TRBV20-1 TGCAGTGCTGGGGCAGGTGGGACGGCAAGGGAGCCCCAGCATTTT CSAGAGGTAREPQHF
TRBJ1-1 15 . many TRBV20-1 TGCAGTGCTAGAGTCCCGGGGGGGGTGAACACTGAAGCTTTCTTT CSARVPGGVNTEAFF
TRBJ2-1 18 TRBD2 . TRBV7-2 TGTGTCAGCAGCTTATTGGGGTTAGCGGGGGGCAGTCTGAATGAGCAGTTCTTC CVSSLLGLAGGSLNEQFF
TRBJ2-1 13 TRBD2 few TRBV29-1 TGCAGCGGTAGCGGGGGGGCCGTCCATGAGCAGTTCTTC CSGSGGAVHEQFF
TRBJ1-2 15 . . TRBV20-1 TGCAGTGCTAGAGATAGTAACAGGGCGGTCTATGGCTACACCTTC CSARDSNRAVYGYTF
TRBJ2-3 13 . . TRBV18 TGTGCCAGCTCACCAGGGACCGAAGATACGCAGTATTTT CASSPGTEDTQYF
TRBJ2-5 13 . many TRBV28 TGTGCCAGCAGTTCAGGGTGGAAAGAGACCCAGTACTTC CASSSGWKETQYF
TRBJ2-5 11 . . TRBV9 TGTGCCAGCGGACCCCAGCAGACCCAGTACTTC CASGPQQTQYF
TRBJ2-7 14 TRBD1 few TRBV28 TGTGCCAGCAGTTTCCGGGACAGGGCGGGCGAGCAGTACTTC CASSFRDRAGEQYF
TRBJ2-1 15 TRBD2 few TRBV12-5 TGTGCTAGTGGTTTGAGGGGACTAGCGGCCAATGAGCAGTTCTTC CASGLRGLAANEQFF
TRBJ1-6 16 . many TRBV7-2 TGTGCCAGCAGCTTAGGAGTGGGCAGGGGTAATTCACCCCTCCACTTT CASSLGVGRGNSPLHF
TRBJ2-7 14 . few TRBV2 TGTGCCAGCAGGGACCGGGACGGAGCCTACGAGCAGTACTTC CASRDRDGAYEQYF
TRBJ2-5 16 TRBD2 many TRBV7-2 TGTGCCAGCAGCGCCTCGGGACTAGCGGTGGTAGAGACCCAGTACTTC CASSASGLAVVETQYF
TRBJ2-5 17 TRBD1 many TRBV28 TGTGCCAGCACCCTCCCGGGCGGACAGGGGTTTCAAGAGACCCAGTACTTC CASTLPGGQGFQETQYF
TRBJ1-6 15 TRBD1 . TRBV18 TGTGCCAGCTCACCTGGACAGGGGAGTGCGTCACCCCTCCACTTT CASSPGQGSASPLHF
TRBJ2-3 14 . few TRBV7-9 TGTGCCAGCAGCATCCAACAGAGCACAGATACGCAGTATTTT CASSIQQSTDTQYF
TRBJ2-1 17 TRBD2 . TRBV20-1 TGCAGTGCTAGAGAGCGGTACTGGACTAGCGGTTTCAATGAGCAGTTCTTC CSARERYWTSGFNEQFF
TRBJ2-3 19 . many TRBV28 TGTGCCAGCAGTTTCCTTCCCGAAGGCCGTCCGTCTAGCACAGATACGCAGTATTTT CASSFLPEGRPSSTDTQYF
TRBJ2-1 17 TRBD1 many TRBV7-2 TGTGCCAGCAGCTTAGTGTCGACAGGGTCGTCCTACAATGAGCAGTTCTTC CASSLVSTGSSYNEQFF
TRBJ2-7 17 TRBD1 many TRBV11-2 TGTGCCAGCAGCATCCTACACAGGGGGATAGGGTCCTACGAGCAGTACTTC CASSILHRGIGSYEQYF
TRBJ1-5 16 . few TRBV12-5 TGTGCTAGTGGTTTGGAAAATTCAGGGGGCAATCAGCCCCAGCATTTT CASGLENSGGNQPQHF
TRBJ2-5 14 . many TRBV28 TGTGCCAGCAACTCAGAGGGGGTGCCAGAGACCCAGTACTTC CASNSEGVPETQYF
TRBJ1-5 15 . . TRBV27 TGTGCCAGCAGGGAGACGCGAGGGGAAGGGCAGCCCCAGCATTTT CASRETRGEGQPQHF
TRBJ2-3 16 . . TRBV18 TGTGCCAGCTCCCCGGGTATTGGCGGCATCACAGATACGCAGTATTTT CASSPGIGGITDTQYF
TRBJ1-4 17 TRBD1 many TRBV6-5 TGTGCCAGCAGTTCGGGACAGGGGGTCGCAACTAATGAAAAACTGTTTTTT CASSSGQGVATNEKLFF
TRBJ2-1 18 TRBD2 few TRBV6-5 TGTGCCAGCAGTTACGGACACTCCGGGACTAGCGGGGGCAATGAGCAGTTCTTC CASSYGHSGTSGGNEQFF
TRBJ1-4 14 . many TRBV2 TGTGCCAGCAGAGTGAGGCTCGGCGTTGAAAAACTGTTTTTT CASRVRLGVEKLFF
TRBJ2-1 15 . many TRBV6-1 TGTGCCAGCAGTACCTACGGCGGGGCAGCCAATGAGCAGTTCTTC CASSTYGGAANEQFF
TRBJ1-1 13 . many TRBV7-6 TGTGCCAGCAGCTTAGGAGTAGACACTGAAGCTTTCTTT CASSLGVDTEAFF
TRBJ2-5 15 . few TRBV6-6 TGTGCCAGCAGTTACCCCTCTTCTAAAAGGGAGACCCAGTACTTC CASSYPSSKRETQYF
TRBJ2-1 15 . many TRBV7-2 TGTGCCAGCAGATTGGCGGGGAGCTCCTACAATGAGCAGTTCTTC CASRLAGSSYNEQFF
TRBJ2-7 13 . . TRBV6-6 TGTGCCAGCAGTTACTCGAGAGGACCCGAGCAGTACTTC CASSYSRGPEQYF
TRBJ2-3 15 . . TRBV19 TGTGCCAGTAGTCACGACCGGGGGAGCACAGATACGCAGTATTTT CASSHDRGSTDTQYF
TRBJ2-1 15 . . TRBV20-1 TGCAGTGCTGGACGCGGACAGAGTATTTACAATGAGCAGTTCTTC CSAGRGQSIYNEQFF
TRBJ2-7 17 . . TRBV28 TGTGCCAGCAGTTTATTTGGGGGGACAGCTGAGGTGTACGAGCAGTACTTC CASSLFGGTAEVYEQYF